These 11 T cell receptor beta chains were all obtained from the same sample, sequenced in a study of OX40 agonist ivuxolimab in advanced cancers. Assay used: immunoSEQ multiplex PCR; TCRdb lists only in-frame clones, some missing. This sample has some 64,000 clones, with around 90% found just once. The sequencing here drew on CD4+ or CD8+ T cells sorted from blood, taken in a trial of the OX40 agonist ivuxolimab. Every receptor here comes from an adult with an advanced solid tumor such as melanoma, head and neck, liver or kidney cancer.

This chain connects TRBV6-6 to TRBJ2-7, with D possibly matching TRBD1 (6 bases). CDR1 and CDR2 (germline): MNHNY, SVGAGI (reference sequence). The CDR3 loop spans 12 amino acids. The V gene lost 6 bases and the J gene lost 5 bases, with 11 bases spanning the gap. CDR3 DNA: TGTGCCAGCAGACACAGGGAGCACGAGCAGTACTTC. Translation: CASRHREHEQYF.

The rearrangement links TRBV5-1 to TRBJ1-2; D unresolved. This CDR3 contains 17 residues. Germline CDR1 is SGHRS and CDR2 is YFSETQ. V dropped 4 bases and J dropped 5 bases, with 24 bases sitting between them. The CDR3 coding sequence is TGCGCCAGCAGCCCGGGTCAGATTTCCCCTCGTCGTTATGGCTACACCTTC. It is translated as CASSPGQISPRRYGYTF. The whole variable domain, remainder taken from reference TRBV5-1 and TRBJ1-2, is KAGVTQTPRYLIKTRGQQVTLSCSPISGHRSVSWYQQTPGQGLQFLFEYFSETQRNKGNFPGRFSGRQFSNSRSEMNVSTLELGDSALYLCASSPGQISPRRYGYTFGSGTRLTVV.

The chain carries TRBV11-3 and TRBJ2-3; D ambiguous. V gave up 1 base and J gave up 5 bases, with 10 bases separating them. Germline CDR1 SGHNT, CDR2 YENEEA. The CDR3 totals 14 residues. The CDR3 is CASSLAKTQDTQYF. CDR3 nucleotides: TGTGCCAGCAGCTTAGCTAAAACCCAAGATACGCAGTATTTT.

The J gene is TRBJ1-4, the V gene TRBV30; D not certain. This CDR3 is built from 12 residues. V lost 3 bases to trimming and J lost 11 bases, with 13 bases between them. The V gene's germline CDR1 is GTSNPN and CDR2 SVGIG (reference sequence). DNA of the CDR3: TGTGCCTGGAGGGGGAACACGGTGAAACTGTTTTTT. This translates into CAWRGNTVKLFF. Combining the CDR3 with reference TRBV30 and TRBJ1-4 gives the whole variable domain SQTIHQWPATLVQPVGSPLSLECTVEGTSNPNLYWYRQAAGRGLQLLFYSVGIGQISSEVPQNLSASRPQDRQFILSSKKLLLSDSGFYLCAWRGNTVKLFFGSGTQLSVL.

A single count supports this clone. The chain carries TRBV7-6 and TRBJ1-6; 7 nucleotides align to TRBD1. This CDR3 has 18 amino acids. The germline gives CDR1 SGHVS, CDR2 FNYEAQ. The V segment lost 5 bases and the J segment 8 bases; nucleotides outside the gene matches: 18. DNA for the CDR3: TGTGCCAGCAGCCCCAGCGGTGGGACAGCAAAACAAGATTCACCCCTCCACTTT. It yields the protein CASSPSGGTAKQDSPLHF. The full variable domain, its missing parts supplied by reference TRBV7-6 and TRBJ1-6, is GAGVSQSPRYKVTKRGQDVALRCDPISGHVSLYWYRQALGQGPEFLTYFNYEAQQDKSGLPNDRFSAERPEGSISTLTIQRTEQRDSAMYRCASSPSGGTAKQDSPLHFGNGTRLTVT.

The chain links TRBV11-1 to TRBJ2-5, with D possibly being TRBD2 (6 bases). Germline CDR1 reads SGHAT; CDR2 reads FQDESV (reference sequence). Trimming pared 5 bases from V and 2 bases from J, leaving 18 bases between. This CDR3 region has 16 residues. The DNA for the CDR3 is TGTGCCAGCAGCCCATGGGACTTGAATCGACAAGAGACCCAGTACTTC. As protein: CASSPWDLNRQETQYF.

This clone was recorded only once. The rearrangement joins TRBV11-1 to TRBJ2-3; 8 positions match TRBD1. The CDR3 is 15 residues long. Germline CDR1 reads SGHAT; CDR2 reads FQDESV (reference sequence). V was pared by 8 bases and J by 0 bases, with 7 bases of the junction left unmatched. The CDR3 reads CASANRGASTDTQYF. In DNA form, the CDR3 reads TGTGCCAGCGCAAACAGGGGGGCGAGCACAGATACGCAGTATTTT.

The chain links TRBV6-5 to TRBJ2-2; 8 bases align to TRBD2. CDR3 length: 15 residues. Germline loops: CDR1 MNHEY, CDR2 SVGAGI. After removal of 1 base from V and 4 bases from J, the junction contained 2 bases not matched to a gene. The CDR3 protein is CASSYWREVTGELFF. CDR3 nucleotide sequence: TGTGCCAGCAGTTACTGGCGGGAGGTCACCGGGGAGCTGTTTTTT.

The chain uses TRBV11-1 and TRBJ2-7; weak D call: TRBD1 (5 bases). This CDR3 contains 15 residues. V gave up 0 bases and J gave up 0 bases, with 9 bases separating them. From germline, CDR1 is SGHAT and CDR2 FQDESV (reference sequence). The CDR3 DNA reads as TGTGCCAGCAGCTTAGCGGCAGGGCGCTCCTACGAGCAGTACTTC. Translation gives CASSLAAGRSYEQYF.

A single count supports this clone. The gene calls are TRBV18 and TRBJ1-3; unclear D gene. V lost 0 bases and J lost 3, with 6 bases in between. CDR1 KGHSH and CDR2 LQKENI come from the germline V gene. This CDR3 has 14 residues. The DNA of the CDR3 is TGTGCCAGCTCACCACCCGGAGGTGGAAACACCATATATTTT. As protein: CASSPPGGGNTIYF.

The chain has TRBV2 and TRBJ2-7; 9 positions match TRBD1. Germline V gene sequence: CDR1 SNHLY, CDR2 FYNNEI. The CDR3 covers 14 residues. Trimming cost V 3 bases and J 7 bases; bases outside gene matches: 7. DNA of the CDR3: TGTGCCAGCAGTGATAGGACAGGGGCGAGGGAGCAGTACTTC. It encodes CASSDRTGAREQYF.